These 16 T cell receptor beta chains share one sample of origin, sequenced in a study of early stage breast cancer tumors. Produced via immunoSEQ multiplex PCR; TCRdb's table is partial and in-frame only. Altogether 44,000 or so clones are present, 83% being singletons, with the ten largest covering under 1.5%. Material: blood. Every receptor here comes from a person in their fifties or sixties with breast cancer.

The V gene is TRBV4-3, the J gene TRBJ1-2; D is uncertain. The CDR3 contains 12 residues. The V end was cut by 0 bases, the J end by 14 bases, with 13 bases between. The germline gives CDR1 LGHNA, CDR2 YSLEER. The CDR3 sequence: CASSQDRTSRTF. The CDR3 DNA reads TGCGCCAGCAGCCAAGATCGAACATCTCGGACCTTC.

CDR3 sequence: CASSQDVGNGGLYNEQFF. The CDR3 DNA sequence: TGCGCCAGCAGCCAAGATGTCGGGAACGGGGGGCTATACAATGAGCAGTTCTTC. The rearrangement links TRBV4-3 to TRBJ2-1, with D tentatively TRBD2 (7 bases). Germline loops: CDR1 LGHNA, CDR2 YSLEER. The V end was cut by 0 bases, the J end by 4 bases, with 19 bases between. The CDR3 runs to 18 residues.

The chain employs TRBV5-5 and TRBJ1-1; the match to TRBD1 covers 7 bases. Per the germline V gene, CDR1 is SGHKS and CDR2 is YYEKEE (reference sequence). CDR3 length equals 13 residues. V gave up 5 bases and J gave up 3 bases; unmatched junction bases: 4. CDR3 sequence: CASSFQGDTEAFF. The CDR3 coding sequence is TGTGCCAGCAGTTTCCAGGGGGACACTGAAGCTTTCTTT.

This chain uses TRBV2 with TRBJ2-7, with a weak D call TRBD1 (5 bases). Trimming took 5 bases from V and 2 from J, leaving 10 bases between them. The germline V gene has CDR1 SNHLY and CDR2 FYNNEI. CDR3 size: 13 residues. The DNA for the CDR3 is TGTGCCAGCAGTACAGACAGTCCCTACGAGCAGTACTTC. As protein: CASSTDSPYEQYF.

The chain joins TRBV19 to TRBJ2-3; a possible D gene is TRBD2 (5 bases). V lost 5 bases and J lost 0, with 9 bases in between. Germline V gives CDR1 LNHDA, CDR2 SQIVND (reference sequence). The CDR3 sequence is 14 residues long. CDR3: CASSWRVSTDTQYF. CDR3 nucleotide sequence: TGTGCCAGTAGTTGGCGGGTTAGCACAGATACGCAGTATTTT.

CDR3 DNA sequence: TGTGCCAGCACTGGCCGTGGGGTGAACACCGGGGAGCTGTTTTTT. This encodes CASTGRGVNTGELFF. The chain combines TRBV25-1 with TRBJ2-2; D remains ambiguous. Per germline, CDR1 MGHDK and CDR2 SYGVNS. The CDR3 runs to 15 residues. The germline V and J ends were trimmed by 7 bases and 1 base, with 13 bases remaining between them.

The table lists this clone with a count of one. The CDR3 is CASSPLAGVNTGELFF. Written as DNA, the CDR3 is TGTGCCAGCAGTCCCCTAGCGGGAGTGAACACCGGGGAGCTGTTTTTT. The chain is built from TRBV27 and TRBJ2-2; 10 nucleotides match TRBD2. Germline lookup yields CDR1 MNHEY and CDR2 SMNVEV (reference sequence). CDR3 length: 16 amino acids. V was clipped by 5 bases and J by 1 base; unmatched bases: 4.

V usage is TRBV2 and J usage is TRBJ1-1; 7 bases are a match to TRBD1. The CDR3 is 15 amino acids. Germline V gene lookup returns CDR1 SNHLY and CDR2 FYNNEI. V shed 6 bases and J 3 bases; nucleotides not matched to a gene: 10. CDR3 loop: CASRREAGGDTEAFF. CDR3 coding DNA: TGTGCCAGCAGGAGGGAGGCAGGGGGTGACACTGAAGCTTTCTTT.

For the CDR3, the DNA is TGTGCCAGCAGTTACTGGGGTTGGGGGAGCTACGAGCAGTACTTC. Amino acids: CASSYWGWGSYEQYF. The chain uses TRBV6-5 and TRBJ2-7; D tentatively reads TRBD1 or TRBD2 (5 bases each). There are 15 residues in the CDR3. CDR1 is MNHEY, CDR2 SVGAGI, per germline. V was clipped by 1 base and J by 3 bases, with 13 bases between them.

The chain uses TRBV4-3 and TRBJ2-1, with 9 bases lining up with TRBD2. The CDR3 is made up of 17 amino acids. Germline CDR1 is LGHNA and CDR2 is YSLEER. V shed 0 bases, J shed 4 bases, and the junction held 7 bases outside the gene matches. CDR3: CASSQEAASGAYNEQFF. The CDR3 bases are TGCGCCAGCAGCCAAGAGGCGGCTAGCGGGGCTTACAATGAGCAGTTCTTC.

This chain links TRBV5-4 with TRBJ2-1, with 7 nucleotides matching TRBD1. Germline loops: CDR1 SGHNT, CDR2 YYREEE (reference sequence). CDR3 size: 15 residues. V lost 5 bases to trimming and J lost 8 bases; unmatched junction nucleotides: 13. Here the CDR3 DNA reads TGTGCCAGCAGGTACGCGGTAGACAGGGAAGATGAGCAGTTCTTC. Residues: CASRYAVDREDEQFF.

This chain's CDR3 is CASSLGQGGQPQHF. CDR3 sequence (DNA): TGTGCCAGCAGCTTAGGACAGGGGGGTCAGCCCCAGCATTTT. V usage is TRBV7-8 and J usage is TRBJ1-5; 9 nucleotides align to TRBD1. CDR3 length: 14 residues. V shed 1 base, J shed 6 bases, and the junction held 1 base outside the gene matches. CDR1 and CDR2 (germline): SGHVS, FQNEAQ.

This clone was counted once. V gene TRBV10-3 combines with J gene TRBJ2-3; D is unclear. The CDR3 runs 14 residues. Deletions cut 2 bases from V and 5 bases from J, with 11 bases between. Germline-derived CDR1 and CDR2 are ENHRY and SYGVKD. This chain's CDR3 is CAISEPASRDTQYF. The DNA of the CDR3 is TGTGCCATCAGTGAGCCGGCCTCGCGAGATACGCAGTATTTT.

The chain links TRBV7-9 to TRBJ1-5; TRBD1 might be the D (6 bases). CDR1 and CDR2 from the germline V gene are SEHNR and FQNEAQ (reference sequence). The CDR3 extends over 15 amino acids. The ends were cut back, 1 base at V and 2 bases at J, with 9 bases in the middle. The CDR3 here is CASSLGGQGNQPQHF. CDR3 sequence (DNA): TGTGCCAGCAGCTTAGGGGGACAAGGCAATCAGCCCCAGCATTTT.

This clone was seen a single time. CDR3 bases: TGTGCCAGCAGCTGGGGGGGGCTATTCTCCTACGAGCAGTACTTC. Translated: CASSWGGLFSYEQYF. The V call is TRBV7-9, the J call TRBJ2-7; D is possibly TRBD2 (7 bases). The germline V and J ends were trimmed by 4 bases and 0 bases, with 13 bases remaining between them. CDR1 is SEHNR, CDR2 FQNEAQ, per germline (reference sequence). The CDR3 loop spans 15 amino acids. The complete variable domain, with remaining parts taken from reference TRBV7-9 and TRBJ2-7, reads DTGVSQNPRHKITKRGQNVTFRCDPISEHNRLYWYRQTLGQGPEFLTYFQNEAQLEKSRLLSDRFSAERPKGSFSTLEIQRTEQGDSAMYLCASSWGGLFSYEQYFGPGTRLTVT.

This rearrangement joins TRBV7-2 to TRBJ2-7, with D possibly being TRBD1 (6 bases). CDR1 is SGHTA, CDR2 FQGNSA, per germline. This CDR3 contains 14 residues. V lost 5 bases, J lost 4 bases, and 15 bases lay in between. DNA of the CDR3: TGTGCCAGCAGCACCCCAGGGGAAACTTACGAGCAGTACTTC. This codes for CASSTPGETYEQYF.